Each of the 3 T cell receptor beta chains below was sequenced from the same sample in a study of shared T cell receptors in the human thymus. Clones were sequenced by immunoSEQ multiplex PCR, and TCRdb holds only the in-frame ones, with some missing. This table holds about 660,000 clones, approximately 87% found once. This sample was shared with a second study, whose subject was human thymus T cells.

The sample comprised thymocytes. These receptors were obtained from a boy under three years old with a congenital heart defect.

This clone was counted a single time. The chain is built from TRBV19 and TRBJ2-1; TRBD2 matches 11 bases. Per the germline V gene, CDR1 is LNHDA and CDR2 is SQIVND (reference sequence). This CDR3 is 15 amino acids long. V was pared by 7 bases and J by 8 bases, with 10 bases of the junction left unmatched. The CDR3 loop reads CASTTTSGVFDEQFF. DNA for the CDR3: TGTGCCAGTACTACGACTAGCGGGGTTTTCGATGAGCAGTTCTTC.

The table lists this clone with a few counts. The chain employs TRBV19 and TRBJ1-2; no clear D. Germline V gene sequence: CDR1 LNHDA, CDR2 SQIVND (reference sequence). The CDR3 sequence is 15 residues long. Trimming left V 1 base short and J 4 bases short, with 13 bases between. The CDR3 reads CASSIATYLPYGYTF. DNA of the CDR3: TGTGCCAGTAGTATAGCAACTTATCTACCCTATGGCTACACCTTC.

V and J are TRBV14 and TRBJ2-7, with D perhaps matching TRBD1 (6 bases). The germline V gene has CDR1 SGHDN and CDR2 FVKESK. Between the trimmed V and J ends, which lost 0 bases and 3 bases, there was a span of 15 bases. The CDR3 extends over 16 amino acids. The CDR3, as DNA: TGTGCCAGCAGCCAAGAAAAGAGACAGGACCACTACGAGCAGTACTTC. Translated, it gives CASSQEKRQDHYEQYF.